The T cell receptor beta chain under discussion was sequenced for a study of graft-versus-host responses after intestinal transplantation. Germline lookup yields CDR1 SGHKS and CDR2 YYEKEE (reference sequence). The CDR3 extends over 16 amino acids. V was shortened by 2 bases and J by 5 bases, with 17 bases between the two germline ends. Sequenced by immunoSEQ multiplex PCR; TCRdb stores in-frame clones only, minus some. Of 80,000 to 95,000 clones listed, just over 90% were seen once; the top ten hold about 2%. This clone was seen once. Its antigen is unknown. The chain links TRBV5-5 to TRBJ1-3, with D maybe TRBD1 (6 bases). This sequence originates from a human donor who received an intestinal transplant. The sample in question was unstimulated CD8+ T cells sorted from spleen or lymph node cells, obtained before intestinal transplant. The CDR3 DNA reads TGTGCCAGCAGCTTTACCGGGACACCGGGTAGAAACACCATATATTTT. This translates into CASSFTGTPGRNTIYF.